This entry lists 31 T cell receptor beta chains sequenced from one sample in a study of T cells in Graves' hyperthyroidism and ophthalmopathy. The investigators amplified TCR beta CDR3 regions from RNA transcripts. In the first-round RT-PCR of the TCR CDR3, the HTBI primer set was used. One entry per CDR3 protein results from TCRdb running MiXCR on the multiplex PCR reads. The table includes 300,000 to 450,000 distinct CDR3 sequences, 20% to 25% detected once. Sequencing was done on a sample of blood. Every receptor here comes from a man aged 50 or older with Graves' hyperthyroidism.

This clonotype was recorded many times. This chain joins TRBV20-1 and TRBJ2-3; D is possibly TRBD1 (5 bases). Germline CDR1 DFQATT, CDR2 SNEGSKA (reference sequence). This CDR3 spans 14 amino acids. V lost 0 bases and J 4 bases, leaving 11 bases between the germline ends. The CDR3 coding sequence is TGCAGTGCTAGAGATAGGCAGGGCGCAGATACGCAGTATTTT. Protein sequence: CSARDRQGADTQYF.

The J gene is TRBJ2-7, the V gene TRBV28; TRBD2 matches 10 bases. This CDR3 comprises 15 residues. V shed 4 bases and J 6 bases; nucleotides not matched to a gene: 9. Per germline, CDR1 MDHEN and CDR2 SYDVKM. CDR3 residues: CASSYGAGGPFEQYF. The CDR3 DNA reads TGTGCCAGCAGTTACGGAGCGGGAGGGCCCTTCGAGCAGTACTTC.

The rearrangement uses TRBV7-3 and TRBJ2-1, with TRBD2 identical over 9 bases. The J call may be incorrect, as the DNA end agrees better with TRBJ2-7. The germline V gene encodes CDR1 SGHTA and CDR2 FQGTGA. This CDR3 is 14 amino acids long. The CDR3 DNA reads as TGTGCCAGCAATGTAGCGGGAGCCTACAATGAGCAGTACTTC. It translates to CASNVAGAYNEQYF.

This clonotype was seen more than once but under ten times. The J gene is TRBJ2-1, the V gene TRBV5-1, with 9 bases lining up with TRBD2. Looked up from germline, CDR1 is SGHRS and CDR2 is YFSETQ. The J segment lost 8 bases and the V segment lost 0 bases, leaving 6 bases of the junction unmatched. The CDR3 covers 15 residues. CDR3 residues: CASSLGLAVGDEQFF. CDR3 bases: TGCGCCAGCAGCTTGGGACTAGCGGTGGGGGATGAGCAGTTCTTC. Variable domain in full (rest from reference TRBV5-1 and TRBJ2-1): KAGVTQTPRYLIKTRGQQVTLSCSPISGHRSVSWYQQTPGQGLQFLFEYFSETQRNKGNFPGRFSGRQFSNSRSEMNVSTLELGDSALYLCASSLGLAVGDEQFFGPGTRLTVL.

The rearrangement uses TRBV11-3 and TRBJ2-7, with D perhaps matching TRBD1 or TRBD2 (5 bases each). CDR3 size: 14 residues. Germline assignment: CDR1 SGHNT and CDR2 YENEEA. The V end was cut by 5 bases, the J end by 7 bases, with 18 bases between. The CDR3 region has the DNA TGTGCCAGCAGCCACCGGGGCGGTGCAGATGAGCAGTACTTC. It codes for CASSHRGGADEQYF.

This clonotype was counted between two and nine times. The chain recombines TRBV6-1 with TRBJ1-1; D ambiguous. CDR3 length: 13 residues. CDR1 and CDR2 from the germline V gene are MNHNS and SASEGT. Trimming stripped 1 base from V and 2 bases from J, with 5 bases between. The CDR3 loop is CASSEVPNTEAFF. Written as DNA, the CDR3 is TGTGCCAGCAGTGAAGTACCTAACACTGAAGCTTTCTTT.

This clonotype was detected a few times. This sequence joins TRBV7-2 and TRBJ2-1; TRBD1 aligns across 7 bases. This CDR3 spans 16 amino acids. Germline loops: CDR1 SGHTA, CDR2 FQGNSA. V was pared by 2 bases and J by 7 bases, with 11 bases of the junction left unmatched. The CDR3 loop reads CASSLFGVGGWNEQFF. CDR3 sequence (DNA): TGTGCCAGCAGCTTATTCGGGGTAGGGGGCTGGAATGAGCAGTTCTTC. Together with reference TRBV7-2 and TRBJ2-1, the CDR3 gives the full variable domain: GAGVSQSPSNKVTEKGKDVELRCDPISGHTALYWYRQSLGQGLEFLIYFQGNSAPDKSGLPSDRFSAERTGGSVSTLTIQRTQQEDSAVYLCASSLFGVGGWNEQFFGPGTRLTVL.

The rearrangement joins TRBV20-1 to TRBJ2-1, with 10 bases lining up with TRBD1. Trimming took 4 bases from V and 2 from J; bases not matched to a gene: 2. The CDR3 is 14 residues long. CDR1 is DFQATT and CDR2 is SNEGSKA in the germline V gene (reference sequence). The CDR3 DNA reads as TGCAGTGCTACCGGGACAGGGGCCTACAATGAGCAGTTCTTC. It is translated as CSATGTGAYNEQFF.

The CDR3 DNA is TGTGCCAGCAGTGGAGGTGTCCGGGGTGGAGAGACCCAGTACTTC. Translated: CASSGGVRGGETQYF. V and J are TRBV6-4 and TRBJ2-5; D is perhaps TRBD2 (5 bases). V was cut by 4 bases and J by 4 bases, with 16 bases left in between. The CDR3 extends over 15 amino acids. Germline loops: CDR1 MRHNA, CDR2 SNTAGT.

This clonotype was seen more than once but under ten times. This sequence joins TRBV7-9 and TRBJ2-7; no definite D call. V was clipped by 0 bases and J by 3 bases, with 6 bases between them. Germline-derived CDR1 and CDR2 are SEHNR and FQNEAQ (reference sequence). CDR3 size: 13 residues. CDR3 sequence (DNA): TGTGCCAGCAGCTTAGCTTCGGACTACGAGCAGTACTTC. It yields the protein CASSLASDYEQYF.

For this clonotype: The junction departs from the called germline gene at one end, perhaps through a read error. CDR3 sequence: CSARSRDRAYERYF. The DNA for the CDR3 is TGCAGTGCTAGAAGCCGGGACAGAGCCTACGAGCGGTACTTC. The rearrangement uses TRBV20-1 and TRBJ2-7; 7 nucleotides line up with TRBD1. The CDR3 sequence is 14 residues long. Looked up from germline, CDR1 is DFQATT and CDR2 is SNEGSKA (reference sequence).

This clonotype was detected many times. The chain recombines TRBV28 with TRBJ2-3; TRBD1 is a possible D gene (5 bases). The V gene's germline CDR1 is MDHEN and CDR2 SYDVKM. Trimming cost V 3 bases and J 0 bases, with 13 bases left between them. The CDR3 is 16 residues long. CDR3 amino acids: CASSFSRAGSTDTQYF. CDR3 coding DNA: TGTGCCAGCAGTTTCTCCCGGGCAGGGAGCACAGATACGCAGTATTTT. Supplemented by reference TRBV28 and TRBJ2-3, the full variable domain reads DVKVTQSSRYLVKRTGEKVFLECVQDMDHENMFWYRQDPGLGLRLIYFSYDVKMKEKGDIPEGYSVSREKKERFSLILESASTNQTSMYLCASSFSRAGSTDTQYFGPGTRLTVL.

V is TRBV5-1 and J is TRBJ2-1; TRBD2 agrees at 16 bases. The V gene end was trimmed by 4 bases and the J gene end by 9 bases; junction bases not matched to a gene: 7. In germline, CDR1 is SGHRS, CDR2 YFSETQ. The CDR3 covers 16 residues. As DNA, the CDR3 is TGCGCCAGCAGCCGGGGACTAGCGGGAGGGCCGGGTGAGCAGTTCTTC. Protein sequence: CASSRGLAGGPGEQFF.

This clonotype turned up a few times. The rearrangement uses TRBV12-3 or TRBV12-4 and TRBJ2-3; tentative D call: TRBD1 (5 bases). The CDR3 loop spans 14 amino acids. Trimming removed 5 bases at V and 1 base at J, with 10 bases between. This CDR3 reads CASSPGAGTDTQYF. The CDR3 DNA follows: TGTGCCAGCAGTCCTGGGGCAGGCACAGATACGCAGTATTTT.

This clonotype was seen only a few times. The gene calls are TRBV11-3 and TRBJ2-1; the D gene is possibly TRBD2 (6 bases). The CDR3 has 14 residues. Germline V gene lookup returns CDR1 SGHNT and CDR2 YENEEA. V dropped 6 bases and J dropped 6 bases, with 15 bases sitting between them. CDR3 sequence reads: CASRPRDGGNEQFF. The CDR3 DNA sequence: TGTGCCAGCAGACCCCGGGACGGGGGCAATGAGCAGTTCTTC.

The rearrangement uses TRBV5-5 and TRBJ1-1; D perhaps matches TRBD1 (6 bases). Per the germline V gene, CDR1 is SGHKS and CDR2 is YYEKEE (reference sequence). The V gene lost 1 base and the J gene lost 6 bases, with 16 bases spanning the gap. This CDR3 has 15 residues. The CDR3, as DNA: TGTGCCAGCAGCTTGCTTAATGGGGGCTTTGCTGAAGCTTTCTTT. Amino acids: CASSLLNGGFAEAFF.

This clonotype was seen only once. V usage is TRBV19 and J usage is TRBJ1-3; D is ambiguous. The germline V gene has CDR1 LNHDA and CDR2 SQIVND (reference sequence). There are 14 residues in the CDR3. Trimming cost V 8 bases and J 0 bases, with 11 bases left between them. The CDR3 coding sequence is TGTGCCAGTGCTGGATTTTCCTCTGGAAACACCATATATTTT. Protein sequence: CASAGFSSGNTIYF.

Only a few counts were recorded for this clonotype. The V gene is TRBV4-1, the J gene TRBJ2-7; D is possibly TRBD1 (5 bases). V lost 0 bases, J lost 3 bases, and 12 bases lay in between. There are 15 residues in the CDR3. Germline CDR1 reads MGHRA; CDR2 reads YSYEKL. The CDR3 is CASSQETRANYEQYF. Here the CDR3 DNA reads TGCGCCAGCAGCCAAGAAACCAGGGCGAACTACGAGCAGTACTTC.

As concerns this clonotype: A read error may explain this, as a much larger clone is one base away. The chain links TRBV5-1 to TRBJ1-1, with a tentative D call TRBD1 (6 bases). CDR1 SGHRS and CDR2 YFSETQ come from the germline V gene. The CDR3 spans 15 residues. CDR3: CASSLEPGANTEASF. The DNA of the CDR3 is TGCGCCAGCAGCTTGGAGCCGGGGGCGAACACTGAAGCTTCCTTT.

As concerns this clonotype: A clone one base away is much larger, so this may be a read error. V and J are TRBV11-3 and TRBJ2-1; 8 positions agree with TRBD2. The CDR3 length is 15 residues. Germline V gene data show CDR1 as SGHNT and CDR2 as YENEEA. The trim removed 4 bases at V and 6 bases at J, leaving 8 bases unmatched. Here the CDR3 reads CASSSQRGSGNEQFF. CDR3 nucleotide sequence: TGTGCCAGCAGCTCTCAGCGGGGGAGTGGCAATGAGCAGTTCTTC. Full variable domain (rest looked up from reference TRBV11-3 and TRBJ2-1): EAGVVQSPRYKIIEKKQPVAFWCNPISGHNTLYWYLQNLGQGPELLIRYENEEAVDDSQLPKDRFSAERLKGVDSTLKIQPAELGDSAVYLCASSSQRGSGNEQFFGPGTRLTVL.

The genes are TRBV20-1 and TRBJ1-2; possibly TRBD1 for D (6 bases). V shed 2 bases and J shed 8 bases, with 18 bases lying between them. There are 14 residues in the CDR3. CDR1 DFQATT and CDR2 SNEGSKA come from the germline V gene (reference sequence). CDR3 nucleotide sequence: TGCAGTGCTAGACCTTACGGGGGGGCGCAGGGCTACACCTTC. Translation gives CSARPYGGAQGYTF.

This clonotype has a handful of counts. The chain joins TRBV9 to TRBJ2-3; D unresolved. This CDR3 spans 13 amino acids. Trimming removed 3 bases at V and 4 bases at J, with 9 bases between. Germline assignment: CDR1 SGDLS and CDR2 YYNGEE. CDR3 sequence reads: CASSASTPDTQYF. CDR3 in DNA: TGTGCCAGCAGCGCTTCAACACCAGATACGCAGTATTTT.

This clonotype was observed many times. The CDR3 nucleotides read TGTGCCAGCAGCTTGCATAAGAGGAGGGGGGTAACCTACAATGAGCAGTTCTTC. It encodes CASSLHKRRGVTYNEQFF. This rearrangement joins TRBV7-9 to TRBJ2-1; perhaps D is TRBD1 or TRBD2 (6 bases each). The CDR3 length is 18 residues. The V gene's germline CDR1 is SEHNR and CDR2 FQNEAQ (reference sequence). The V and J ends lost 3 bases and 2 bases respectively, with 20 bases between them.

This clonotype came up many times. This chain links TRBV20-1 with TRBJ2-7, with D tentatively TRBD2 (6 bases). V shed 3 bases and J shed 4 bases, with 13 bases lying between them. The CDR3 runs 13 residues. Germline V CDR1 and CDR2: DFQATT, SNEGSKA (reference sequence). The CDR3 sequence: CSASTGGVYEQYF. For the CDR3, the DNA is TGCAGTGCTAGTACCGGGGGAGTTTACGAGCAGTACTTC.

This clonotype has only a few counts. This chain connects TRBV29-1 to TRBJ2-7; D is unresolved. The CDR3 spans 11 residues. Germline CDR1 is SQVTM and CDR2 is ANQGSEA. V dropped 4 bases and J dropped 2 bases, with 6 bases sitting between them. The CDR3 loop is CSVALAYEQYF. CDR3 bases: TGCAGCGTTGCGTTGGCCTACGAGCAGTACTTC.

A note on this clonotype: This may be a read error: a much more frequent sequence differs by one nucleotide. The CDR3 DNA reads as TGTGCCAGCAGTTTAGTTACCCTCTCCTACAATGAGCAGTTCTTC. Protein: CASSLVTLSYNEQFF. V gene TRBV2 combines with J gene TRBJ2-1; D gene ambiguous. The CDR3 has 15 residues. With 5 bases removed from V and 0 bases from J, the gap between germline ends came to 11 bases. The germline V gene encodes CDR1 SNHLY and CDR2 FYNNEI.

This clonotype showed up many times. The CDR3: CASSLVLGTGLYEQYF. Here the CDR3 DNA reads TGTGCCAGCAGCTTAGTTTTAGGGACAGGACTCTACGAGCAGTACTTC. V and J are TRBV11-3 and TRBJ2-7; 8 bases map to TRBD1. V was pared by 1 base and J by 3 bases, with 8 bases of the junction left unmatched. The CDR3 spans 16 residues. Germline V lookup: CDR1 SGHNT, CDR2 YENEEA.

The table lists this clonotype with many counts. This sequence joins TRBV27 and TRBJ1-5; 9 bases are shared with TRBD1. The germline gives CDR1 MNHEY, CDR2 SMNVEV (reference sequence). This CDR3 has 15 amino acids. The V segment lost 2 bases and the J segment 4 bases; nucleotides outside the gene matches: 3. The CDR3 DNA reads TGTGCCAGCAGTTTAGGGGGACAGGGTAATCAGCCCCAGCATTTT. Protein product: CASSLGGQGNQPQHF.

This clonotype was found many times. The chain has TRBV2 and TRBJ2-7, with 8 bases matching TRBD1. V was clipped by 4 bases and J by 7 bases; unmatched bases: 6. CDR1 SNHLY and CDR2 FYNNEI come from the germline V gene. This CDR3 has 13 amino acids. The CDR3 loop reads CASSADRGVEQYF. DNA for the CDR3: TGTGCCAGCAGTGCTGACAGGGGAGTTGAGCAGTACTTC. The variable domain in full, with the rest retrieved from reference TRBV2 and TRBJ2-7, is EPEVTQTPSHQVTQMGQEVILRCVPISNHLYFYWYRQILGQKVEFLVSFYNNEISEKSEIFDDQFSVERPDGSNFTLKIRSTKLEDSAMYFCASSADRGVEQYFGPGTRLTVT.

The chain carries TRBV5-6 and TRBJ2-3, with D tentatively TRBD2 (5 bases). The germline gives CDR1 SGHDT, CDR2 YYEEEE. V was trimmed by 7 bases and J by 0 bases, leaving 12 bases between them. The CDR3 contains 14 residues. This CDR3 reads CASQRTTSTDTQYF. CDR3 in DNA: TGTGCCAGCCAGCGGACCACTAGCACAGATACGCAGTATTTT.

The chain combines TRBV30 with TRBJ1-2; D call uncertain. The CDR3 totals 15 residues. Trimming stripped 0 bases from V and 8 bases from J, with 19 bases between. Per the germline V gene, CDR1 is GTSNPN and CDR2 is SVGIG (reference sequence). CDR3 sequence reads: CAWSVLINSPGGYTF. The CDR3 coding sequence is TGTGCCTGGAGTGTCCTCATTAATAGCCCGGGGGGCTACACCTTC.